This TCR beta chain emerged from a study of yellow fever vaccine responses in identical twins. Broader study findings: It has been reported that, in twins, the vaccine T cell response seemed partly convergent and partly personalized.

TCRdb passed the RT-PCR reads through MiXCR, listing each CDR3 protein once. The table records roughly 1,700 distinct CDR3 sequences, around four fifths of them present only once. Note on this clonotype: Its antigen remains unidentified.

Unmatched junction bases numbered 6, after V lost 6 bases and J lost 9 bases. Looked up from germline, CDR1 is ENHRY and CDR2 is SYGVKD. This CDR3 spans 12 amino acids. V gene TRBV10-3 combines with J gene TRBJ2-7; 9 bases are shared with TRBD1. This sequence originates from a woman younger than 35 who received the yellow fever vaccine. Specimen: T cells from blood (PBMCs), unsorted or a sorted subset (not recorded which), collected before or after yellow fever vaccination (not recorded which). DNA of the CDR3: TGTGCCATCAGCTGGGGACAGGGACGGCAGTACTTC. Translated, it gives CAISWGQGRQYF.